These 7 T cell receptor beta chains came from one sample sequenced in a study of T cell changes during pregnancy in multiple sclerosis. Assay: immunoSEQ multiplex PCR; the TCRdb copy retains only in-frame clones and omits some. This sample carries roughly 58,000 clones, approximately 94% of them seen once, and the ten largest clones take about 3%. This sample comprised CD8+ T cells from peripheral blood mononuclear cells, obtained in the third trimester of pregnancy. The receptors stem from a female donor with multiple sclerosis, enrolled in a pregnancy study.

This sequence joins TRBV7-6 and TRBJ2-2, with 13 bases lining up with TRBD2. CDR3 length: 18 residues. The V and J ends lost 5 bases and 5 bases, in that order; junction bases with no gene match: 11. Germline lookup yields CDR1 SGHVS and CDR2 FNYEAQ. The CDR3 loop reads CASSPGLAGEEGTGELFF. Here the CDR3 DNA reads TGTGCCAGCAGCCCAGGACTAGCGGGAGAGGAGGGGACCGGGGAGCTGTTTTTT.

The chain recombines TRBV5-6 with TRBJ1-2; tentative D call: TRBD1 (5 bases). The CDR3 is 16 amino acids. CDR1 and CDR2 (germline): SGHDT, YYEEEE. V gave up 0 bases and J gave up 5 bases, with 17 bases separating them. CDR3 coding DNA: TGTGCCAGCAGCTTGGCCTCAACAGGCTTGAGGTATGGCTACACCTTC. This translates into CASSLASTGLRYGYTF.

The rearrangement uses TRBV13 and TRBJ2-7; 8 bases are a match to TRBD2. This CDR3 has 15 residues. Trimming cost V 5 bases and J 5 bases; bases outside gene matches: 11. Germline V gene lookup returns CDR1 PRHDT and CDR2 FYEKMQ (reference sequence). Written as DNA, the CDR3 is TGTGCCAGCAGCGCCCGGGGGGGGGAGCTCAACGAGCAGTACTTC. This sequence encodes CASSARGGELNEQYF.

The V call is TRBV9, the J call TRBJ1-2; 12 bases line up with TRBD1. V dropped 0 bases and J dropped 8; count of bases not matched to a gene: 5. The V gene's germline CDR1 is SGDLS and CDR2 YYNGEE. The CDR3 is 15 residues long. CDR3 nucleotides: TGTGCCAGCAGCGTAGGGGGACAGGGGGCGGGGGGCTACACCTTC. Amino acids: CASSVGGQGAGGYTF.

The chain recombines TRBV7-6 with TRBJ2-1; D perhaps matches TRBD2 (6 bases). Germline values: CDR1 SGHVS, CDR2 FNYEAQ. V lost 5 bases and J lost 1, with 18 bases in between. The CDR3 has 17 residues. The CDR3 DNA reads TGTGCCAGCAGCCCCTGGCTGGCGGGATATTCCTACAATGAGCAGTTCTTC. The encoded protein is CASSPWLAGYSYNEQFF.

The CDR3 region is CASSLLSGDTGELFF. In DNA, the CDR3 is TGTGCCAGCAGTTTGTTGTCCGGGGACACCGGGGAGCTGTTTTTT. The chain recombines TRBV28 with TRBJ2-2, with D possibly matching TRBD2 (5 bases). Trimming left V 3 bases short and J 3 bases short, with 11 bases between. From germline, CDR1 is MDHEN and CDR2 SYDVKM. This CDR3 spans 15 amino acids.

V gene TRBV4-1 combines with J gene TRBJ1-1; D gene unclear. The CDR3 covers 15 residues. Germline V gene sequence: CDR1 MGHRA, CDR2 YSYEKL. V lost 0 bases, J lost 4 bases, and 12 bases lay in between. The CDR3 region has the DNA TGCGCCAGCAGCCAAGAACCCCCCTCGGGCACTGAAGCTTTCTTT. Its translation: CASSQEPPSGTEAFF.